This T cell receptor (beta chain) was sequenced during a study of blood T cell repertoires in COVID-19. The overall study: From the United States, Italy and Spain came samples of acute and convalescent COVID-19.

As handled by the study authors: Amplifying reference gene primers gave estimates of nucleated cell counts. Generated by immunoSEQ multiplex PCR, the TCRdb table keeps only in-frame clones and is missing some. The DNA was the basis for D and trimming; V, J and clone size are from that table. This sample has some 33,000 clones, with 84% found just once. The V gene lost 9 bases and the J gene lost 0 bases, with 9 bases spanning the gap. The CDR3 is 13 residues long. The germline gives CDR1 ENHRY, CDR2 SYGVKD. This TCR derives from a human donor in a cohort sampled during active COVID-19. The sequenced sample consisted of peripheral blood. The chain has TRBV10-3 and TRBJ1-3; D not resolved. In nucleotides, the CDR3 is TGTGCCATAGCGACGACCTCTGGAAACACCATATATTTT. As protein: CAIATTSGNTIYF.